This T cell receptor beta chain was identified during a study of CD8+ T cells in alopecia areata. CDR3 length equals 14 residues. V was trimmed by 3 bases and J by 2 bases, leaving 11 bases between them. The germline V gene has CDR1 KGHSH and CDR2 LQKENI. cDNA reverse transcribed from extracted RNA served as the sequencing template. The method was immunoSEQ multiplex PCR; TCRdb's version includes in-frame clones alone and lacks a portion of them. The data contain 150,000 or so clones, about 89% of them singletons. The source of this sequence is a human donor with alopecia areata. This rearrangement joins TRBV18 to TRBJ2-7, with D hard to call. The starting material was CD8+ T cells sorted from blood, obtained at week 0. This CDR3 reads CASSPGPLAYEQYF. CDR3 nucleotides: TGTGCCAGCTCACCCGGACCCCTAGCCTACGAGCAGTACTTC.